This T cell receptor beta chain emerged from a study of Graves' ophthalmopathy and Graves' hyperthyroidism. This clonotype was recorded at least ten times. CDR1 and CDR2 from the germline V gene are SEHNR and FQNEAQ (reference sequence). The CDR3 consists of 14 residues. Trimming removed 7 bases at V and 3 bases at J, with 15 bases between. The TCR beta CDR3 regions underwent amplification from RNA transcripts. First-round RT-PCR used HTBI primers; second-round multiplex PCR followed. Each CDR3 protein is one row after TCRdb ran MiXCR on the multiplex PCR reads. The repertoire has some 390,000 distinct CDR3 sequences, around 16% of them found once; the top ten carry roughly 1.5%.

This clonotype was obtained from a young woman with Graves' ophthalmopathy. J is TRBJ1-1 and V is TRBV7-9, with TRBD1 as a possible D gene (5 bases). Sequenced sample: peripheral blood. CDR3 nucleotides: TGTGCCAGCATCCACTCTGGGGGGTACACTGAAGCTTTCTTT. The encoded protein is CASIHSGGYTEAFF.